This T cell receptor (beta chain) was recovered during a study of T cells in Graves' hyperthyroidism and ophthalmopathy. This clonotype was seen repeatedly, ten times or more. The CDR3 regions of TCR beta were amplified from RNA transcripts. A set of HTBI primers served as the primers for a first-round RT-PCR of the TCR CDR3. Using its own MiXCR run on the multiplex PCR reads, TCRdb lists one record per CDR3 protein. Of fewer than 550,000 distinct CDR3 sequences in the sample, about a sixth were seen once. Trimming shortened V by 5 bases and J by 1 base, and 15 bases separated the two germline ends. Germline CDR1 is SGHDT and CDR2 is YYEEEE. The CDR3 totals 15 residues.

The sequence was obtained from a woman under 30 with Graves' hyperthyroidism. The material sequenced was blood. The genes are TRBV5-6 and TRBJ1-1; D is uncertain. The CDR3, as DNA: TGTGCCAGCAGTTCGCTCCAAATTACGAACACTGAAGCTTTCTTT. It is translated as CASSSLQITNTEAFF.